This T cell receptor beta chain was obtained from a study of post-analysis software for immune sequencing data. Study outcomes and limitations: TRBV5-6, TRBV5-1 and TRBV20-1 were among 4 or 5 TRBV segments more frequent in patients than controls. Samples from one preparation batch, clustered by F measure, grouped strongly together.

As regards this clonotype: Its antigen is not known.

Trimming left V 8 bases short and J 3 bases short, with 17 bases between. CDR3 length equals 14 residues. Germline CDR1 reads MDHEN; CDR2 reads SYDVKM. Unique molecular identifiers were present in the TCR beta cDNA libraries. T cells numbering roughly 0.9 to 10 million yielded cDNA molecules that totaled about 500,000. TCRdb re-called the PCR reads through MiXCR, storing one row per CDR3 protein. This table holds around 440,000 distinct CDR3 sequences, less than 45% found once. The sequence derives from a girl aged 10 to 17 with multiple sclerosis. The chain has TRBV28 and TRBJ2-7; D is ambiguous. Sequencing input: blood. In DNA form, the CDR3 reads TGTGCCAGCGGAAACCCCGGACGGATCTACGAGCAGTACTTC. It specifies CASGNPGRIYEQYF.